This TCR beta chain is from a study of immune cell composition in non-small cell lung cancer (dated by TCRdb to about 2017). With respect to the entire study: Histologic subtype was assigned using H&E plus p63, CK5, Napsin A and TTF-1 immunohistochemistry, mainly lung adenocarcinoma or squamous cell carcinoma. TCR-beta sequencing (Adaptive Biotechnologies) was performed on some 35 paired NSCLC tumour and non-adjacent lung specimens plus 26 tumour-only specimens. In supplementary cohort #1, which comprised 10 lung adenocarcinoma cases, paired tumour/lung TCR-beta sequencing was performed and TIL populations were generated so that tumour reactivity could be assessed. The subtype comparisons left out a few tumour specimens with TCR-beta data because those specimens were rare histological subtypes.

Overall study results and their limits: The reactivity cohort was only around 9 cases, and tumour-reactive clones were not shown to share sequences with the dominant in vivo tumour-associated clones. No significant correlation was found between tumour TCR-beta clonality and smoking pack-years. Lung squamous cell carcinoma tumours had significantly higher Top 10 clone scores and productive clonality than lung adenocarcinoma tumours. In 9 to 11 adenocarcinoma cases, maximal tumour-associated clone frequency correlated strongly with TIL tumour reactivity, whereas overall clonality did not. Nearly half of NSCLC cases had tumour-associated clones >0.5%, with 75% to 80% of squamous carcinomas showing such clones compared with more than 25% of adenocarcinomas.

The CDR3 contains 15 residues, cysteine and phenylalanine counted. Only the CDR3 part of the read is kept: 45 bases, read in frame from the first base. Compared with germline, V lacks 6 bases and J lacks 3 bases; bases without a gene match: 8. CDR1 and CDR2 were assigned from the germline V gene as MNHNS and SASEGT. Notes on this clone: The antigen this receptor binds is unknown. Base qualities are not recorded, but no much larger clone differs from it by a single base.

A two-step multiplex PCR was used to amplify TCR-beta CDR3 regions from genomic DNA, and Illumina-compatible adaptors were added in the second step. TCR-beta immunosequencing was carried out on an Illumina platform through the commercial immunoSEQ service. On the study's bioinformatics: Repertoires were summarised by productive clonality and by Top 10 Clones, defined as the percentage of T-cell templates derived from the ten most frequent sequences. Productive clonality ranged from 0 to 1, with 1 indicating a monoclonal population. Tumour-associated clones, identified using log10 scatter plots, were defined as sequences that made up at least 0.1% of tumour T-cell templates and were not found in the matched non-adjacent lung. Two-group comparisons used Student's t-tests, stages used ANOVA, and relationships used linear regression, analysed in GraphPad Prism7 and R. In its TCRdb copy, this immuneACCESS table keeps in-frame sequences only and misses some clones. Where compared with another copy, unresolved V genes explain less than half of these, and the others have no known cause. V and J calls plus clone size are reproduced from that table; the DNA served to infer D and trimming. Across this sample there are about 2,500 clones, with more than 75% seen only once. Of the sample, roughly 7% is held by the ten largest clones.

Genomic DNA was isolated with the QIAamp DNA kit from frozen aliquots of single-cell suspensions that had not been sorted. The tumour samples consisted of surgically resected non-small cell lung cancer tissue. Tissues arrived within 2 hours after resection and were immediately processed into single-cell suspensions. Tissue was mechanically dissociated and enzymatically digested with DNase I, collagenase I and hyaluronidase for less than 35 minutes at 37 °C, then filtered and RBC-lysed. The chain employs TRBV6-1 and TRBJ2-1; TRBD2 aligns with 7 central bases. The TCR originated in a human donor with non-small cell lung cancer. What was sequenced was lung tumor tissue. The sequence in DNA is TGTGCCAGCAGAGGGAGGGTTTTTCTCTACAATGAGCAGTTCTTC. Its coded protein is CASRGRVFLYNEQFF.